What follows is one T cell receptor beta chain and its context. No cognate antigen has been identified for it. No base quality information exists; no much larger clone differs at one position. There are 17 amino acids in the CDR3, from cysteine to phenylalanine inclusive. Only CDR3 DNA is held: 51 bases, read in frame from base 1. V loses 2 bases, J loses 6 bases, and the germline ends lie 21 bases apart. CDR1 and CDR2 are drawn from the germline V gene: MNHEY, SVGEGT. The source of the sample is a study of immune aging and cytomegalovirus after organ transplant (dated by TCRdb to the early 2020s). Background on the whole study: All transplant recipients received three-drug immunosuppression with prednisone, tacrolimus, and mycophenolate. Summary of the overall study and its limitations: Because CD57 was not measured in the sequencing data, a conservative gene-based aging definition was used instead. A larger share of large clones was made up of TEMRA cells, and in the seven largest clones (about 2,000 cells) aged and TEMRA cells were gained while TCM cells were lost. Following viremia, aged-phenotype cells rose post-transplant in clones of any size, with the rise occurring earlier in large clones (days 200-264) than in small clones.

The meaning of the sample's time point label: five sample-tagged time points from pre-transplant (day -1) to day 368 post-transplant, pooled. Thawed PBMC were stimulated with a CMV IE-1 overlapping peptide library for around twelve hours, with no transport inhibitors added. Thawed cells were rested overnight and then stimulated in R10 medium with CD28/CD49d costimulation. The IE-1 peptide library consisted of 15-amino-acid peptides overlapping by 11 amino acids. Each time point was barcoded using BD Single-Cell Multiplexing Kit Sample Tags, after which the barcoded samples were pooled and stained with oligo-conjugated anti-CD45RA plus sorting antibodies. A BD FACSAria III was used to sort CMV-responsive CD8+CD137+ and CD4+CD154+ T cells at 4-way purity. Blood was drawn into EDTA vacutainers and was processed by Ficoll gradient within 1-24 hours. The receptor library was made with single-cell sequencing. Sequenced using an Illumina NovaSeq 6000. The BD Rhapsody Targeted mRNA and AbSeq Reagent Kit was used in a microwell format for cell capture and library preparation. The libraries included TCR, sample tags, AbSeq, and targeted mRNA from the Human T-Cell Expression Panel, along with custom TOX and TOX2 primers. An Illumina NovaSeq was used to sequence the libraries. As for the authors' bioinformatics: The analysis covered about 10,000 cells in total, of which fewer than 8,500 were CD8 T cells and approximately 4,500 were CD8 T cells with an identifiable TCR CDR3. On the Seven Bridges Genomics platform, raw data were run through the BD Rhapsody Targeted Analysis Pipeline with V(D)J processing. Quality control, Sample Tag demultiplexing with Lex-BDSMK, clone identification with VDJ Explorer, and Seurat clustering were all done in SeqGeq 1.6.0. Clones making up <1% of CD8 T cells were classified as non-expanded, and clones making up >2.5% of the sample were classified as clonal expansions. Through fastp at Q25 and MiXCR, TCRdb rebuilt clones from the public reads, retaining in-frame beta chains. Each CDR3 protein gets just one entry, which takes the most common genes and DNA from the rows behind it. These V and J calls are TCRdb output, not the study's own analysis. Within this sample are tens of thousands of distinct CDR3 sequences, with just over 35% of them counted one time only. The ten largest clones capture 25% to 30% of the sample.

This receptor was identified in a female donor who had a heart transplant and CMV viremia. This material consisted of CMV peptide-activated CD4+ and CD8+ T cells sorted from blood, taken at five time points, pooled. The sample's cell subset or site label is to be understood as: sorted CD8+CD137+ and CD4+CD154+ T cells after roughly 12 h CMV IE-1 peptide stimulation. In this chain, TRBV6-2 or TRBV6-3 is recombined with TRBJ2-3; the best D guess is TRBD2, with 7 bases matching. The DNA reads as follows: TGTGCCAGCAGTTACCCGGCGCGAGGGGGGGCCAAGGATACGCAGTATTTT. Translated, this is CASSYPARGGAKDTQYF.